The clone carrying this T cell receptor beta chain was seen only a few times. The data stem from a study of patients and donors after allogeneic stem cell transplantation. Germline V gives CDR1 LGHNA, CDR2 YSLEER. The CDR3 extends over 15 amino acids. The junction had 2 bases not matched to a gene; V was cut back by 0 bases and J by 1 base. TCRdb passed the RT-PCR reads through MiXCR, listing each CDR3 protein once. The table has some 200,000 distinct CDR3 sequences, approximately 41% seen once. The sequence was collected from a human donor who was either an allogeneic HSCT recipient or a stem cell or donor lymphocyte infusion donor (not recorded which). It is not recorded whose cells these are; they may come from a transplant donor. This chain uses TRBV4-3 with TRBJ1-1; 7 nucleotides agree with TRBD1. Specimen: blood, either unsorted or a sorted T cell fraction (not recorded which). The CDR3 nucleotides are TGCGCCAGCAGCCAAGAGGACAGGAGGAACACTGAAGCTTTCTTT. Translation: CASSQEDRRNTEAFF.